Shown below are 32 T cell receptor beta chains from a single sample sequenced in a study of vaccination effects on CD4 cells after COVID-19 (dated by TCRdb to the early 2020s). Receptor amplification or capture employed the immunoSEQ multiplex PCR assay. In TCRdb, the immuneACCESS table is reduced to in-frame sequences with V and J assigned. These tables do not hold every clone; where another copy was compared, an unresolved V gene accounts for under half, and the others remain unexplained. In all, the sample holds some 30,000 clones, and roughly 77% of those were seen once. Roughly 14% of the sample comes from the top ten. No antigen is known for these receptors. In the ViraFEST assay, PBMC were stimulated with viral peptide pools, and antigen-specific CD4+ T cell clonotypes were then identified by expansion using TCR sequencing. After less than 13 days of culture, CD4+ T cells were isolated with the EasySep CD4+ T cell isolation kit. Each participant received two doses of an mRNA SARS-CoV-2 vaccine, either BNT162b2 or mRNA-1273.

The starting material was CD4+ T cells from PBMCs cultured with HCoV-229E spike peptides, obtained after COVID-19 vaccination. The cell subset or site label here, explained by the study, means: HCoV-229E spike overlapping peptide pool stimulation. These receptors originate from a human donor who received a COVID-19 vaccine.

This clone is labeled medium-sized (0.01 to 0.1%). The V call is TRBV29-1, the J call TRBJ1-1, with unresolved D. CDR3 length equals 14 residues. With 6 bases removed from V and 4 bases from J, the gap between germline ends came to 18 bases. Germline V gene sequence: CDR1 SQVTM, CDR2 ANQGSEA. The CDR3 protein is CSVEGSARSTEAFF. CDR3 DNA: TGCAGCGTCGAGGGCTCGGCTCGTAGCACTGAAGCTTTCTTT. Together with reference TRBV29-1 and TRBJ1-1, the CDR3 gives the full variable domain: SAVISQKPSRDICQRGTSLTIQCQVDSQVTMMFWYRQQPGQSLTLIATANQGSEATYESGFVIDKFPISRPNLTFSTLTVSNMSPEDSSIYLCSVEGSARSTEAFFGQGTRLTVV.

This clone has only one observation. This chain uses TRBV2 with TRBJ1-4; the match to TRBD1 covers 7 bases. With V trimmed by 6 bases and J by 7 bases, 5 bases remained unmatched. The CDR3 is 13 amino acids. Germline assignment: CDR1 SNHLY and CDR2 FYNNEI. CDR3 region: CASSADRVEKLFF. CDR3 nucleotide sequence: TGTGCCAGCAGCGCTGACAGGGTTGAAAAACTGTTTTTT.

There are a few counts of this clone. The V call is TRBV7-9, the J call TRBJ2-5; no definite D call. Trimming shortened V by 0 bases and J by 7 bases, and 9 bases separated the two germline ends. This CDR3 has 13 residues. Germline assignment: CDR1 SEHNR and CDR2 FQNEAQ (reference sequence). The DNA for the CDR3 is TGTGCCAGCAGCTTAGCTCAGATCGGGACCCAGTACTTC. Amino acid sequence: CASSLAQIGTQYF.

This chain links TRBV18 with TRBJ2-7; D remains unclear. The CDR3 length is 13 residues. V lost 2 bases and J 0 bases, leaving 5 bases between the germline ends. CDR1 and CDR2 from the germline V gene are KGHSH and LQKENI. The CDR3 nucleotides are TGTGCCAGCTCACCAGACGGCTCCTACGAGCAGTACTTC. It translates to CASSPDGSYEQYF.

The genes are TRBV9 and TRBJ2-1; D gene uncertain. V was pared by 0 bases and J by 5 bases, with 6 bases between. Germline CDR1 and CDR2: SGDLS and YYNGEE. The CDR3 covers 13 residues. This CDR3 is CASSVGTNNEQFF. In DNA, the CDR3 is TGTGCCAGCAGCGTAGGGACCAACAATGAGCAGTTCTTC.

V gene TRBV3-1 (or the pseudogene TRBV3-2) combines with J gene TRBJ2-7; 7 nucleotides match TRBD1. Germline CDR1 is LGHDT and CDR2 is YNNKEL (reference sequence). The CDR3 sequence is 15 residues long. V trimming: 0 bases; J trimming: 3 bases; junction bases outside the gene matches: 5. CDR3 residues: CASSQEGGSDYEQYF. CDR3 nucleotides: TGTGCCAGCAGCCAAGAAGGGGGCAGTGACTACGAGCAGTACTTC.

V usage is TRBV3-1 (or the pseudogene TRBV3-2) and J usage is TRBJ2-5; TRBD2 matches at 9 bases. The CDR3 is 13 amino acids. CDR1 is LGHDT, CDR2 YNNKEL, per germline (reference sequence). J gave up 3 bases and V 6 bases, and 2 bases lay outside the gene matches. CDR3 sequence: CASRRLAEETQYF. The CDR3, as DNA: TGTGCCAGCAGAAGACTAGCGGAAGAGACCCAGTACTTC.

The CDR3 is CASSQWTGDNQPQHF. The CDR3 DNA is TGTGCCAGCAGCCAATGGACCGGGGACAATCAGCCCCAGCATTTT. The chain is built from TRBV3-1 (or the pseudogene TRBV3-2) and TRBJ1-5; D remains unclear. Trimming stripped 2 bases from V and 3 bases from J, with 11 bases between. The CDR3 is 15 residues long. Germline V gene sequence: CDR1 LGHDT, CDR2 YNNKEL (reference sequence).

The chain is built from TRBV29-1 and TRBJ2-6; TRBD1 is a possible D gene (5 bases). The V end was cut by 5 bases, the J end by 2 bases, with 10 bases between. This CDR3 has 14 residues. Germline V lookup: CDR1 SQVTM, CDR2 ANQGSEA. CDR3 in amino acids: CSVRGFAGANVLTF. In DNA form, the CDR3 reads TGCAGCGTTAGGGGATTCGCTGGGGCCAACGTCCTGACTTTC. The full variable domain, with the rest looked up from reference TRBV29-1 and TRBJ2-6, is SAVISQKPSRDICQRGTSLTIQCQVDSQVTMMFWYRQQPGQSLTLIATANQGSEATYESGFVIDKFPISRPNLTFSTLTVSNMSPEDSSIYLCSVRGFAGANVLTFGAGSRLTVL.

The V call is TRBV29-1, the J call TRBJ2-5; 10 bases match TRBD1. The junction had 6 bases not matched to a gene; V was cut back by 6 bases and J by 5 bases. Germline values: CDR1 SQVTM, CDR2 ANQGSEA. CDR3 length: 13 residues. The CDR3 bases are TGCAGCGTCCGGGACAGGGGTCGTGAGACCCAGTACTTC. It specifies CSVRDRGRETQYF.

The chain carries TRBV12-5 and TRBJ2-2; 7 bases line up with TRBD1. Germline-derived CDR1 and CDR2 are LGHNT and FRNRAP. Losses at the gene ends were 5 bases for V and 6 bases for J; bases not matched to a gene: 15. This CDR3 spans 17 amino acids. Written as DNA, the CDR3 is TGTGCTAGTGGTCCCCCTGGGACAGTTCCCGGATCCGGGGAGCTGTTTTTT. This translates into CASGPPGTVPGSGELFF.

The rearrangement links TRBV12-3 or TRBV12-4 to TRBJ2-5; D is undetermined. V dropped 3 bases and J dropped 3 bases, with 2 bases sitting between them. CDR3 size: 11 residues. DNA of the CDR3: TGTGCCAGCAGTTTTAAAGAGACCCAGTACTTC. It codes for CASSFKETQYF.

V is TRBV3-1 (or the pseudogene TRBV3-2) and J is TRBJ2-1, with D tentatively TRBD1 (6 bases). Trimming left V 0 bases short and J 4 bases short, with 7 bases between. CDR3 length: 14 residues. Germline V gene sequence: CDR1 LGHDT, CDR2 YNNKEL (reference sequence). The CDR3 region has the DNA TGTGCCAGCAGCCAAGAGACAGGTTACAATGAGCAGTTCTTC. Encoded protein: CASSQETGYNEQFF.

The rearrangement uses TRBV29-1 and TRBJ2-1; D is undetermined. The CDR3 has 14 amino acids. Germline values: CDR1 SQVTM, CDR2 ANQGSEA. The V end lost 0 bases, the J end lost 3 bases, and 9 bases lay between the germline ends. The CDR3 sequence: CSVEDPGNYNEQFF. CDR3 nucleotides: TGCAGCGTTGAAGATCCAGGTAACTACAATGAGCAGTTCTTC.

This clone was found a few times. This sequence joins TRBV10-3 and TRBJ2-7, with D perhaps TRBD1 or TRBD2 (5 bases each). There are 15 residues in the CDR3. V lost 1 base to trimming and J lost 1 base, with 11 bases between them. The V gene's germline CDR1 is ENHRY and CDR2 SYGVKD. The CDR3, as DNA: TGTGCCATCAGTGAGTTCGAGGGGCCTTCCTACGAGCAGTACTTC. Encoded protein: CAISEFEGPSYEQYF.

The chain links TRBV5-1 to TRBJ1-1, with a weak D call TRBD1 (5 bases). The CDR3 contains 16 residues. Trimming took 3 bases from V and 3 from J, leaving 18 bases between them. CDR1 and CDR2 (germline): SGHRS, YFSETQ. As DNA, the CDR3 is TGCGCCAGCAGCTACGGTCGACTCAGGGACCACACTGAAGCTTTCTTT. Its translation is CASSYGRLRDHTEAFF.

The chain carries TRBV29-1 and TRBJ2-1; D may be TRBD1 (5 bases). The germline V gene encodes CDR1 SQVTM and CDR2 ANQGSEA. Deletions cut 2 bases from V and 10 bases from J, with 12 bases between. CDR3 size: 12 residues. CDR3 loop: CSVEQGSGEQFF. The CDR3 bases are TGCAGCGTTGAACAGGGATCAGGGGAGCAGTTCTTC.

The rearrangement joins TRBV5-8 to TRBJ2-3, with 9 bases matching TRBD2. The V segment lost 0 bases and the J segment 5 bases; nucleotides outside the gene matches: 4. Germline V CDR1 and CDR2: SGHTS, YDEGEE. The CDR3 loop spans 15 amino acids. This chain's CDR3 is CASSLAASGVDTQYF. The CDR3 nucleotides read TGTGCCAGCAGCTTGGCGGCTAGCGGGGTAGATACGCAGTATTTT.

This rearrangement joins TRBV11-3 to TRBJ2-7, with 8 nucleotides matching TRBD1. The J segment lost 6 bases and the V segment lost 0 bases, leaving 4 bases of the junction unmatched. The germline V gene has CDR1 SGHNT and CDR2 YENEEA. The CDR3 is 14 residues long. As DNA, the CDR3 is TGTGCCAGCAGCTTAGATCACAGGGGGAGCGAGCAGTACTTC. Protein: CASSLDHRGSEQYF.

This clone showed up just once. The chain links TRBV3-1 (or the pseudogene TRBV3-2) to TRBJ2-7; TRBD2 agrees at 9 bases. CDR3 length: 14 residues. Germline trimming cut 4 bases from V and 4 bases from J; bases unmatched to any gene: 5. Germline CDR1 reads LGHDT; CDR2 reads YNNKEL (reference sequence). For the CDR3, the DNA is TGTGCCAGCAGCCGGCTAGCGGGGCCGTACGAGCAGTACTTC. This encodes CASSRLAGPYEQYF.

The genes are TRBV11-2 and TRBJ1-2; 7 nucleotides match TRBD1. The CDR3 loop spans 12 amino acids. Germline V CDR1 and CDR2: SGHAT, FQNNGV. V lost 5 bases and J lost 6; bases outside the gene matches: 3. CDR3 in DNA: TGTGCCAGCAGCCCCACAGGGGATGGCTACACCTTC. It encodes CASSPTGDGYTF.

This clone was counted a few times. This chain joins TRBV6-1 and TRBJ1-2; weak D call: TRBD1 (5 bases). The CDR3 is 13 amino acids. The ends were cut back, 1 base at V and 3 bases at J, with 6 bases in the middle. Germline V lookup: CDR1 MNHNS, CDR2 SASEGT. CDR3 in DNA: TGTGCCAGCAGTGAAGGGGGGGACTATGGCTACACCTTC. It codes for CASSEGGDYGYTF.

CDR3 region: CASSLEGQGARYTF. In nucleotides, the CDR3 is TGTGCCAGCAGCTTGGAAGGACAGGGGGCGCGGTACACCTTC. The chain combines TRBV5-5 with TRBJ1-2; 11 nucleotides agree with TRBD1. J was trimmed by 11 bases and V by 0 bases; bases with no gene match: 6. CDR1 is SGHKS, CDR2 YYEKEE, per germline (reference sequence). The CDR3 has 14 amino acids.

The chain employs TRBV7-7 and TRBJ2-3; the match to TRBD2 covers 15 bases. The CDR3 runs 15 residues. Germline CDR1 reads SSHAT; CDR2 reads FNYEAQ (reference sequence). With 4 bases clipped from V and 5 bases from J, the junction kept 1 base outside the gene matches. The CDR3 spells CASSWGLAGGDTQYF. The CDR3 DNA sequence: TGTGCCAGCAGCTGGGGACTAGCGGGGGGAGATACGCAGTATTTT.

V usage is TRBV6-5 and J usage is TRBJ1-2; D not resolved. Trimming pared 1 base from V and 6 bases from J, leaving 15 bases between. CDR1 and CDR2 (germline): MNHEY, SVGAGI. The CDR3 is 15 amino acids. CDR3: CASSYFEGDLNGYTF. The CDR3 DNA follows: TGTGCCAGCAGTTACTTTGAGGGAGATCTTAATGGCTACACCTTC.

CDR3 DNA: TGCAGCGTTGAGCCTAGCGGAGGCTGGGAGACCCAGTACTTC. This translates into CSVEPSGGWETQYF. The V and J genes are TRBV29-1 and TRBJ2-5; 7 bases line up with TRBD2. Germline trimming cut 3 bases from V and 5 bases from J; bases unmatched to any gene: 9. The CDR3 loop spans 14 amino acids. Germline CDR1 and CDR2: SQVTM and ANQGSEA.

The chain links TRBV6-5 to TRBJ1-3, with TRBD1 identical over 8 bases. CDR1 and CDR2 (germline): MNHEY, SVGAGI. CDR3 length equals 16 residues. With 2 bases clipped from V and 2 bases from J, the junction kept 5 bases outside the gene matches. CDR3 sequence reads: CASSYGYRGTGNTIYF. The CDR3 nucleotides read TGTGCCAGCAGTTACGGATACAGGGGGACTGGAAACACCATATATTTT.

A few counts support this clone. The CDR3 loop is CASSLGRGRREKLFF. The DNA for the CDR3 is TGTGCCAGCAGCTTAGGGAGGGGGCGGAGGGAAAAACTGTTTTTT. The V gene is TRBV11-2, the J gene TRBJ1-4, with 7 positions matching TRBD1. The CDR3 has 15 amino acids. Trimming removed 1 base from V and 8 bases from J; junction bases left unmatched: 7. Germline V gene lookup returns CDR1 SGHAT and CDR2 FQNNGV.

The V and J genes are TRBV5-5 and TRBJ2-3; 9 bases are a match to TRBD2. This CDR3 comprises 16 residues. The V and J ends lost 4 bases and 3 bases, in that order; junction bases with no gene match: 9. CDR1 is SGHKS, CDR2 YYEKEE, per germline (reference sequence). The CDR3 nucleotides are TGTGCCAGCAGCCAAATTAGCGGGAGTGAAACAGATACGCAGTATTTT. It translates to CASSQISGSETDTQYF.

The V gene is TRBV10-1, the J gene TRBJ1-6; TRBD1 might be the D (5 bases). With 8 bases removed from V and 7 bases from J, the gap between germline ends came to 12 bases. There are 13 residues in the CDR3. From germline, CDR1 is WNHNN and CDR2 SYGVQD (reference sequence). This CDR3 reads CASGAARNSPLHF. The CDR3 nucleotides are TGCGCCAGCGGGGCAGCCAGGAATTCACCCCTCCACTTT.

The chain is built from TRBV30 and TRBJ2-1; perhaps TRBD2 as D (6 bases). CDR1 is GTSNPN and CDR2 is SVGIG in the germline V gene (reference sequence). The CDR3 runs to 14 residues. Trimming took off 3 bases at V and 2 bases at J, with 11 bases between the two ends. In DNA, the CDR3 is TGTGCCTGGAGAGACCGGGGGACCTACAATGAGCAGTTCTTC. Protein: CAWRDRGTYNEQFF.

The J gene is TRBJ1-2, the V gene TRBV3-1 (or the pseudogene TRBV3-2); no definite D call. CDR3 length: 14 residues. The V end was cut by 4 bases, the J end by 6 bases, with 15 bases between. Per germline, CDR1 LGHDT and CDR2 YNNKEL (reference sequence). The CDR3 DNA sequence: TGTGCCAGCAGCCCCAGACCTACCTCGGATGGCTACACCTTC. Translation gives CASSPRPTSDGYTF.